This record concerns one T cell receptor beta chain sequence. Its specificity is unknown. This sample stems from a study of cytomegalovirus exposure and HLA in healthy donors. Across the whole study: Some 85 million unique TCRs, all from HLA-typed donors, were included in an early release of the data.

Primers for the PCR totalled 60 Vbeta and 13 Jbeta. Generated by immunoSEQ multiplex PCR, the TCRdb table keeps only in-frame clones and is missing some. The profile shows more than 150,000 clones, roughly 80% of them singletons. Study-level results: Later analysis indicated greater clonal expansion among HLA-associated TCR beta chains than among equally common other chains.

From germline, CDR1 is LNHNV and CDR2 YYDKDF (reference sequence). The CDR3 covers 16 residues. Trimming took 0 bases from V and 6 from J; bases not matched to a gene: 6. The rearrangement joins TRBV15 to TRBJ2-1; 9 bases fit TRBD2. This receptor was taken from a man aged 35-49 years in good health and CMV-seronegative. The source material was PBMCs. The chain's CDR3 is CATSRDKGGGVNEQFF. The CDR3 DNA is TGTGCCACCAGCAGAGATAAGGGCGGGGGGGTCAATGAGCAGTTCTTC.